The 17 T cell receptor beta chains below were found in one sample sequenced in a study of CD8 T cells in Susac syndrome. Random hexamers were used to reverse transcribe an amount of about 0.45 to 1 ug RNA. TCRdb redid the calling of the immunoSEQ multiplex PCR reads with MiXCR, one entry per CDR3 protein. The table includes some 110,000 distinct CDR3 sequences, around 92% detected once. The source material was CD4+ T cells from PBMCs. The receptor set was obtained from a human donor with multiple sclerosis.

The DNA for the CDR3 is TGTGCCAGCAGCTTTTGGGGCAGCTCTGGGGCCAACGTCCTGACTTTC. Its protein is CASSFWGSSGANVLTF. The genes are TRBV7-3 and TRBJ2-6; D might be TRBD1 (5 bases). Between the trimmed V and J ends, which lost 3 bases and 0 bases, there was a span of 9 bases. The CDR3 length is 16 residues. The V gene's germline CDR1 is SGHTA and CDR2 FQGTGA.

This clonotype occurred a few times. This chain connects TRBV15 to TRBJ1-4; no clear D. The germline V and J ends were trimmed by 0 bases and 7 bases, with 12 bases remaining between them. There are 15 residues in the CDR3. Germline CDR1 and CDR2: LNHNV and YYDKDF (reference sequence). The CDR3 DNA reads as TGTGCCACCAGCAGAGATGGTGGTCCGGGTGAAAAACTGTTTTTT. It codes for CATSRDGGPGEKLFF. Full variable domain (outside the CDR3, taken from reference TRBV15 and TRBJ1-4): DAMVIQNPRYQVTQFGKPVTLSCSQTLNHNVMYWYQQKSSQAPKLLFHYYDKDFNNEADTPDNFQSRRPNTSFCFLDIRSPGLGDTAMYLCATSRDGGPGEKLFFGSGTQLSVL.

This sequence joins TRBV7-2 and TRBJ2-1; perhaps D is TRBD1 or TRBD2 (6 bases each). Trimming stripped 3 bases from V and 9 bases from J, with 12 bases between. The CDR3 is 13 amino acids. Per germline, CDR1 SGHTA and CDR2 FQGNSA. For the CDR3, the DNA is TGTGCCAGCAGCTTCCAGGGGAGGAGTGAGCAGTTCTTC. Its protein is CASSFQGRSEQFF.

This clonotype has a single count. J is TRBJ2-1 and V is TRBV29-1, with 8 bases fitting TRBD1. The CDR3 length is 16 residues. The germline V gene encodes CDR1 SQVTM and CDR2 ANQGSEA. V was clipped by 0 bases and J by 7 bases; unmatched bases: 11. CDR3 amino acids: CSVEDRFSGQGNEQFF. The CDR3 region has the DNA TGCAGCGTTGAAGATCGATTTTCAGGACAGGGAAATGAGCAGTTCTTC.

The chain links TRBV6-5 to TRBJ1-4; the D is unclear. CDR3 length: 14 amino acids. CDR1 is MNHEY and CDR2 is SVGAGI in the germline V gene. V lost 8 bases, J lost 7 bases, and 17 bases lay in between. CDR3 in amino acids: CASRGRGLIEKLFF. The CDR3 bases are TGTGCCAGCCGCGGCAGAGGGCTTATTGAAAAACTGTTTTTT.

The chain has TRBV30 and TRBJ1-1, with D possibly matching TRBD1 (5 bases). This CDR3 region has 15 residues. The germline V and J ends were trimmed by 2 bases and 0 bases, with 13 bases remaining between them. Germline CDR1 and CDR2: GTSNPN and SVGIG (reference sequence). CDR3 region: CAWSSVTVMNTEAFF. CDR3 DNA sequence: TGTGCCTGGAGTTCAGTGACAGTAATGAACACTGAAGCTTTCTTT.

Here the CDR3 DNA reads TGTGCCAGCAGCCAAATTTCAGGTTTACCCTTCAATGAGCAGTTCTTC. Its protein is CASSQISGLPFNEQFF. The chain uses TRBV3-1 and TRBJ2-1; D remains unclear. Germline V lookup: CDR1 LGHDT, CDR2 YNNKEL (reference sequence). The CDR3 sequence is 16 residues long. V shed 2 bases and J shed 6 bases, with 17 bases lying between them.

The rearrangement uses TRBV30 and TRBJ1-5; a weak D match, TRBD1 (5 bases). The CDR3 spans 14 residues. Germline V CDR1 and CDR2: GTSNPN, SVGIG (reference sequence). Trimming removed 2 bases at V and 3 bases at J, with 11 bases between. Written as DNA, the CDR3 is TGTGCCTGGAGTAGGGGCAGATACAATCAGCCCCAGCATTTT. This codes for CAWSRGRYNQPQHF.

The V and J genes are TRBV3-1 and TRBJ1-2; D uncertain. The germline V gene has CDR1 LGHDT and CDR2 YNNKEL (reference sequence). Trimming cost V 6 bases and J 2 bases, with 7 bases left between them. The CDR3 contains 12 residues. CDR3: CASRPGNYGYTF. CDR3 DNA sequence: TGTGCCAGCAGACCGGGGAACTATGGCTACACCTTC.

The chain has TRBV7-8 and TRBJ1-3; TRBD1 agrees at 12 bases. Germline CDR1 and CDR2: SGHVS and FQNEAQ. This CDR3 region has 16 residues. V was clipped by 5 bases and J by 7 bases; unmatched bases: 9. CDR3 sequence (DNA): TGTGCCAGCAGCCTCCACCGGGACAGGGGGCTTAACACCATATATTTT. This codes for CASSLHRDRGLNTIYF.

The CDR3 loop is CASSSGQHNSPLHF. The CDR3 DNA sequence: TGTGCCAGCAGCTCGGGACAGCATAATTCACCCCTCCACTTT. The genes are TRBV7-9 and TRBJ1-6, with TRBD1 matching over 7 bases. Germline V CDR1 and CDR2: SEHNR, FQNEAQ (reference sequence). V was pared by 4 bases and J by 5 bases, with 2 bases of the junction left unmatched. The CDR3 sequence is 14 residues long.

This clonotype has a single count. The rearrangement links TRBV7-2 to TRBJ2-5; TRBD2 might be the D (5 bases). Germline V gives CDR1 SGHTA, CDR2 FQGNSA. Trimming cost V 2 bases and J 7 bases, with 11 bases left between them. CDR3 length equals 13 residues. DNA of the CDR3: TGTGCCAGCAGCTTAAGCGGCGTGGGGACCCAGTACTTC. Its protein product is CASSLSGVGTQYF. Full variable domain (remainder filled in from reference TRBV7-2 and TRBJ2-5): GAGVSQSPSNKVTEKGKDVELRCDPISGHTALYWYRQSLGQGLEFLIYFQGNSAPDKSGLPSDRFSAERTGGSVSTLTIQRTQQEDSAVYLCASSLSGVGTQYFGPGTRLLVL.

The V gene is TRBV5-1, the J gene TRBJ2-1; a possible D gene is TRBD2 (5 bases). The CDR3 is 15 residues long. CDR1 SGHRS and CDR2 YFSETQ come from the germline V gene. The V end was cut by 4 bases, the J end by 7 bases, with 18 bases between. CDR3 nucleotides: TGCGCCAGCAGCACCTCGAGGGCACAATTAAATGAGCAGTTCTTC. Protein sequence: CASSTSRAQLNEQFF.

The chain has TRBV20-1 and TRBJ1-5; maybe TRBD1 (5 bases). V was shortened by 6 bases and J by 1 base, with 16 bases between the two germline ends. The length of the CDR3 is 15 residues. Germline-derived CDR1 and CDR2 are DFQATT and SNEGSKA (reference sequence). CDR3 coding DNA: TGCAGTGCCAACGTTGGGGCAGAGAGCAATCAGCCCCAGCATTTT. It codes for CSANVGAESNQPQHF.

The V gene is TRBV6-2 or TRBV6-3, the J gene TRBJ2-7; TRBD2 might be the D (5 bases). This CDR3 comprises 13 residues. Germline V gene lookup returns CDR1 MNHEY and CDR2 SVGEGT. V lost 5 bases to trimming and J lost 5 bases, with 13 bases between them. The CDR3 sequence is CASSDGIGHEQYF. The CDR3 DNA reads as TGTGCCAGCAGTGACGGGATAGGCCACGAGCAGTACTTC.

The V gene is TRBV7-2, the J gene TRBJ2-2; D ambiguous. V was trimmed by 2 bases and J by 1 base, leaving 5 bases between them. The length of the CDR3 is 14 residues. Germline loops: CDR1 SGHTA, CDR2 FQGNSA. The CDR3 region is CASSLMQNTGELFF. The CDR3 DNA sequence: TGTGCCAGCAGCTTAATGCAGAACACCGGGGAGCTGTTTTTT. Combining the CDR3 with reference TRBV7-2 and TRBJ2-2 gives the whole variable domain GAGVSQSPSNKVTEKGKDVELRCDPISGHTALYWYRQSLGQGLEFLIYFQGNSAPDKSGLPSDRFSAERTGGSVSTLTIQRTQQEDSAVYLCASSLMQNTGELFFGEGSRLTVL.

The chain links TRBV10-3 to TRBJ2-2, with a tentative D call TRBD2 (6 bases). V gave up 7 bases and J gave up 2 bases, with 17 bases separating them. Germline CDR1 ENHRY, CDR2 SYGVKD. The CDR3 is made up of 16 amino acids. The CDR3 DNA sequence: TGTGCCATCAACTACGGCGCTAGCGCAAACACCGGGGAGCTGTTTTTT. Translation gives CAINYGASANTGELFF.